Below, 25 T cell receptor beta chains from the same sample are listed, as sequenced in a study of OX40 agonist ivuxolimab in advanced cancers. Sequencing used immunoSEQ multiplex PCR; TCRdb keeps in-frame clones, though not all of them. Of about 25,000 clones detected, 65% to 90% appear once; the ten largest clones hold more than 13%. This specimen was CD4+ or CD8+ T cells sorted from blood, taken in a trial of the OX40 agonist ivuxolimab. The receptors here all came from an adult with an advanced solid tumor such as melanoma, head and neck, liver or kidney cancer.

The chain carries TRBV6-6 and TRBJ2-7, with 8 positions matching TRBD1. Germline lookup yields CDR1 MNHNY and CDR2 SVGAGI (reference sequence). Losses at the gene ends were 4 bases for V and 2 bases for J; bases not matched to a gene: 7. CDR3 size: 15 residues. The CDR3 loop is CASSFRDRKPYEQYF. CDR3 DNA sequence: TGTGCCAGCAGTTTCCGGGACAGGAAGCCCTACGAGCAGTACTTC.

As DNA, the CDR3 is TGTGCCAGCAGCGTGGCAGCAGGGAGAGGGGTCACCGGGGAGCTGTTTTTT. It codes for CASSVAAGRGVTGELFF. The chain uses TRBV9 and TRBJ2-2; possibly TRBD1 or TRBD2 for D (5 bases each). Trimming stripped 2 bases from V and 4 bases from J, with 18 bases between. Germline V CDR1 and CDR2: SGDLS, YYNGEE. The CDR3 extends over 17 amino acids.

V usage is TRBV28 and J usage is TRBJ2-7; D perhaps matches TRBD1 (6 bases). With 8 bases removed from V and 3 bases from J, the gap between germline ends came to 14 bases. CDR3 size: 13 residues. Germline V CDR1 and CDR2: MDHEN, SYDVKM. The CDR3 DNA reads TGTGCCAGCTCGACAGGCTCTGGCTACGAGCAGTACTTC. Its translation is CASSTGSGYEQYF.

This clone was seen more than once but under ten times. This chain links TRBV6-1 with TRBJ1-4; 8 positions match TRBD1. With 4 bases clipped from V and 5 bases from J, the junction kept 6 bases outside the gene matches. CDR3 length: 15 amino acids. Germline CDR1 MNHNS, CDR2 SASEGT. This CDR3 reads CASSGRTGTNEKLFF. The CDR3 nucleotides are TGTGCCAGCAGTGGGAGGACAGGGACGAATGAAAAACTGTTTTTT.

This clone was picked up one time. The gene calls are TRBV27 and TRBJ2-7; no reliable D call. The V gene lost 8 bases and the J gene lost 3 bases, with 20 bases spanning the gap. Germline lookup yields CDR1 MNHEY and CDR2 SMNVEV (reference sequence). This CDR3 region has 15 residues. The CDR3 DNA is TGTGCCAGCCGGGTTCAGGCCGGCAGTATCTACGAGCAGTACTTC. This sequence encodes CASRVQAGSIYEQYF.

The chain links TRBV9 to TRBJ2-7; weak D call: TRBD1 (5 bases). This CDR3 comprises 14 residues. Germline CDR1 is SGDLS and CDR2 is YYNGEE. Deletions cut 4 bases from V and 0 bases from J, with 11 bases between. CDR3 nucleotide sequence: TGTGCCAGCAGCAGAGAGGACATCTCCTACGAGCAGTACTTC. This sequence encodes CASSREDISYEQYF.

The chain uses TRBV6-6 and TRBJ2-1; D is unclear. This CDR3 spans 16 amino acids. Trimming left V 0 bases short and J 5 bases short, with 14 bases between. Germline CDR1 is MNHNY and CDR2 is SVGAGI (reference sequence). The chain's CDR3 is CASSYSMRYNNNEQFF. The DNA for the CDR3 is TGTGCCAGCAGTTACTCGATGAGGTATAATAACAATGAGCAGTTCTTC.

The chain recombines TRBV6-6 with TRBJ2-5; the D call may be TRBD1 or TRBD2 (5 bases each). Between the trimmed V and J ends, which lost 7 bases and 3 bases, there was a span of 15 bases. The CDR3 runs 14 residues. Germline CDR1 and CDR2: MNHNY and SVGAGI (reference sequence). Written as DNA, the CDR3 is TGTGCCAGCACCGACGGGGCCAGGGAAGAGACCCAGTACTTC. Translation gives CASTDGAREETQYF.

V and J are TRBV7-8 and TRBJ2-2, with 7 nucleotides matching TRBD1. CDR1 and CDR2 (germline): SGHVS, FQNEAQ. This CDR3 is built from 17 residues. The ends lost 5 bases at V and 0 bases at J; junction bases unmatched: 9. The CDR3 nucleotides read TGTGCCAGCAGCCGAACTGGGACAGTCCCGAACACCGGGGAGCTGTTTTTT. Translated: CASSRTGTVPNTGELFF.

CDR3 residues: CASSSPTSGSTDTQYF. CDR3 in DNA: TGTGCCAGCAGCTCCCCAACTAGCGGTAGCACAGATACGCAGTATTTT. V is TRBV5-4 and J is TRBJ2-3, with 8 bases matching TRBD2. Germline assignment: CDR1 SGHNT and CDR2 YYREEE (reference sequence). The V gene end was trimmed by 3 bases and the J gene end by 0 bases; junction bases not matched to a gene: 6. This CDR3 is built from 16 residues.

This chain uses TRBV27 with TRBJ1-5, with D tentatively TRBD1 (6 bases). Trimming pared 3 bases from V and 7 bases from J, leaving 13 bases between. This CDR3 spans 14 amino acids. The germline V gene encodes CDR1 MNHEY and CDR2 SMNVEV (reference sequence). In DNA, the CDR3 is TGTGCCAGCAGTTTCCAAGGGGGACGGCAGCCCCAGCATTTT. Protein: CASSFQGGRQPQHF.

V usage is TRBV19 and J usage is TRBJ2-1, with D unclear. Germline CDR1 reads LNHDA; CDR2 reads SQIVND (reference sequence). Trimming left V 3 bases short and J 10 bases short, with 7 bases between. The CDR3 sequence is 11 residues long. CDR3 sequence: CASSIFREQFF. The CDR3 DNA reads TGTGCCAGTAGTATTTTCCGGGAGCAGTTCTTC.

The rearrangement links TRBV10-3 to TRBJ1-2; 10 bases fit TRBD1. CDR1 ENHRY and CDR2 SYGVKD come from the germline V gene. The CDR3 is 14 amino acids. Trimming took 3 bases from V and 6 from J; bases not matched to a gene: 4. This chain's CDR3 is CAISESGTGDGYTF. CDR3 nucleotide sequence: TGTGCCATCAGTGAATCCGGGACAGGGGATGGCTACACCTTC.

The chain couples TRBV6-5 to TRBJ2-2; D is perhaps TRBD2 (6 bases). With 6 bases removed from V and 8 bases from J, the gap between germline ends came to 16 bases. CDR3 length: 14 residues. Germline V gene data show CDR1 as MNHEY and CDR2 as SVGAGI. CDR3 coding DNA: TGTGCCAGCAGGGGGGAGCGGGTGTTGGGGGAGCTGTTTTTT. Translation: CASRGERVLGELFF.

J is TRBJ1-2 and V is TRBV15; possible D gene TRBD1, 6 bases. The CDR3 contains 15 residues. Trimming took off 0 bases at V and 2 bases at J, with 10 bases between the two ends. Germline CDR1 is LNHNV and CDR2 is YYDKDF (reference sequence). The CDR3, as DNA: TGTGCCACCAGCAGAGATCGGCAGGGGAACTATGGCTACACCTTC. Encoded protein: CATSRDRQGNYGYTF.

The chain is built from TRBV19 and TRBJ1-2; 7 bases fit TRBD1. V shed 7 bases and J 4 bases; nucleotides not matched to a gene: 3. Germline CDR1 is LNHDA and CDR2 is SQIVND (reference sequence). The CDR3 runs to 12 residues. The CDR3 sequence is CASTGGGYGYTF. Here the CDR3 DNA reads TGTGCCAGTACAGGGGGTGGCTATGGCTACACCTTC.

CDR3 sequence reads: CASSFITSGRVGTDTQYF. In DNA, the CDR3 is TGTGCCAGCAGCTTCATCACTAGCGGGAGAGTCGGCACAGATACGCAGTATTTT. The chain is built from TRBV5-4 and TRBJ2-3; 11 bases agree with TRBD2. V was pared by 2 bases and J by 1 base, with 9 bases of the junction left unmatched. The germline gives CDR1 SGHNT, CDR2 YYREEE (reference sequence). The CDR3 runs to 18 residues. The variable domain in full, with the rest retrieved from reference TRBV5-4 and TRBJ2-3, is ETGVTQSPTHLIKTRGQQVTLRCSSQSGHNTVSWYQQALGQGPQFIFQYYREEENGRGNFPPRFSGLQFPNYSSELNVNALELDDSALYLCASSFITSGRVGTDTQYFGPGTRLTVL.

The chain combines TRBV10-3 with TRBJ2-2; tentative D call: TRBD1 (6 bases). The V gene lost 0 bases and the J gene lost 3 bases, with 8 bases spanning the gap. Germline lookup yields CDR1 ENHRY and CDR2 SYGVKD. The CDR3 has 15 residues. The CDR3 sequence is CAISESKGDTGELFF. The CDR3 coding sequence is TGTGCCATCAGTGAGTCGAAGGGGGACACCGGGGAGCTGTTTTTT.

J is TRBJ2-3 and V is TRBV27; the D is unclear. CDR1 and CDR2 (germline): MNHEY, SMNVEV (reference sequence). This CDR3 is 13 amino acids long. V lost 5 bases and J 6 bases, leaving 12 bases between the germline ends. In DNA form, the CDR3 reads TGTGCCAGCAGTCCCCCCGGTACGGATACGCAGTATTTT. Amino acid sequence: CASSPPGTDTQYF.

CDR3 in amino acids: CASSAPEKRGKTYEQYF. The CDR3 coding sequence is TGTGCCAGCAGCGCGCCCGAGAAGCGGGGGAAAACCTACGAGCAGTACTTC. The chain couples TRBV7-3 to TRBJ2-7; 8 bases agree with TRBD2. Trimming removed 5 bases from V and 2 bases from J; junction bases left unmatched: 14. Germline V gene data show CDR1 as SGHTA and CDR2 as FQGTGA. This CDR3 has 17 residues.

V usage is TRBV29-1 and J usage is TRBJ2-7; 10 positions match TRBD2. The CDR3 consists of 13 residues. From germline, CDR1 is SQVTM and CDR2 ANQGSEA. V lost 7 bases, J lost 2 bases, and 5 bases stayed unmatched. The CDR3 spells CSASGGAAYEQYF. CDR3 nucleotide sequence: TGCAGCGCCAGCGGGGGGGCCGCCTACGAGCAGTACTTC.

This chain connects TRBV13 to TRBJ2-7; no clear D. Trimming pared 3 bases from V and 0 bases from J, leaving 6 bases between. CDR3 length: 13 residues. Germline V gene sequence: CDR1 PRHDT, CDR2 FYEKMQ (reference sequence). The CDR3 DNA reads TGTGCCAGCAGCTTTAGTTCCTCCTACGAGCAGTACTTC. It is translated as CASSFSSSYEQYF.

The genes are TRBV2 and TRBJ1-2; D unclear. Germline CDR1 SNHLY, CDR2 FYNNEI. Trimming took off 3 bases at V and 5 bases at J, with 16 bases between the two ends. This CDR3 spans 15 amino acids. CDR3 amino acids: CASSETSGVDYGYTF. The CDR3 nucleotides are TGTGCCAGCAGTGAGACTTCCGGGGTAGATTATGGCTACACCTTC.

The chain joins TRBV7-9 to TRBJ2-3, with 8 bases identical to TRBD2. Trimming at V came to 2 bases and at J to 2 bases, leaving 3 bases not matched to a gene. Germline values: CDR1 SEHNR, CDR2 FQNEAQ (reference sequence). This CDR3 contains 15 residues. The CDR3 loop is CASSLTGGTTDTQYF. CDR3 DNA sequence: TGTGCCAGCAGCTTAACGGGGGGGACCACAGATACGCAGTATTTT.

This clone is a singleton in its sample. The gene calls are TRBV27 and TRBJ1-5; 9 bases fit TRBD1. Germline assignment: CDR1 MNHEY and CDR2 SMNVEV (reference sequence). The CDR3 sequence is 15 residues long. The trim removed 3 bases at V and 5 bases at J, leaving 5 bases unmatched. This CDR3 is CASSLGQGGHQPQHF. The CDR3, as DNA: TGTGCCAGCAGTTTGGGACAGGGAGGCCATCAGCCCCAGCATTTT.